These 27 T cell receptor beta chains were sequenced from one sample in a study of blood T cell repertoires in COVID-19 (dated by TCRdb to the early 2020s). Library preparation was by the immunoSEQ multiplex PCR assay. Sourced from immuneACCESS, this table was stored by TCRdb with only in-frame sequences that have V and J called. A share of the clones is absent; for the studies checked, an unresolved V gene accounts for under half, and the remainder has no known explanation. The sample profile shows 360,000 or so clones; approximately 89% of them were found once. The ten largest make up 3.9% of the sample. The specimen sequenced was peripheral blood. These receptors were taken from an older woman with COVID-19, enrolled during active disease.

About this clone itself: Other DNA sequences from this sample encode an identical CDR3 as well. The rearrangement links TRBV5-1 to TRBJ1-2, with TRBD1 matching 10 bases. The V gene's germline CDR1 is SGHRS and CDR2 YFSETQ. The CDR3 extends over 13 amino acids. V gave up 3 bases and J gave up 5 bases; unmatched junction bases: 1. The CDR3 is CASSSGQGYGYTF. In DNA form, the CDR3 reads TGCGCCAGCAGCTCGGGACAGGGGTATGGCTACACCTTC.

This chain uses TRBV28 with TRBJ1-2, with D possibly matching TRBD1 (5 bases). Trimming shortened V by 9 bases and J by 2 bases, and 7 bases separated the two germline ends. CDR1 is MDHEN and CDR2 is SYDVKM in the germline V gene. The CDR3 is 11 residues long. CDR3 DNA: TGTGCCAGTGGGGCCAACTATGGCTACACCTTC. This encodes CASGANYGYTF.

The CDR3 here is CASTLPGYRESEGNTIYF. The CDR3 DNA follows: TGTGCCAGTACACTCCCGGGCTACAGGGAGTCAGAAGGAAACACCATATATTTT. The genes are TRBV19 and TRBJ1-3; weak D call: TRBD1 (6 bases). Germline V gene data show CDR1 as LNHDA and CDR2 as SQIVND (reference sequence). Between the trimmed V and J ends, which lost 7 bases and 4 bases, there was a span of 26 bases. This CDR3 is 18 amino acids long.

The gene calls are TRBV19 and TRBJ1-2, with TRBD1 as a possible D gene (5 bases). CDR1 and CDR2 from the germline V gene are LNHDA and SQIVND (reference sequence). The CDR3 has 16 amino acids. Trimming cost V 8 bases and J 6 bases, with 25 bases left between them. The CDR3 coding sequence is TGTGCCAGTCATTCGGCGGGGGGTATTAGAAAGCATGGCTACACCTTC. Translating it yields CASHSAGGIRKHGYTF. The entire variable domain, with the rest obtained from reference TRBV19 and TRBJ1-2, is as follows: DGGITQSPKYLFRKEGQNVTLSCEQNLNHDAMYWYRQDPGQGLRLIYYSQIVNDFQKGDIAEGYSVSREKKESFPLTVTSAQKNPTAFYLCASHSAGGIRKHGYTFGSGTRLTVV.

This clone came up once. J is TRBJ1-5 and V is TRBV19; 10 bases match TRBD1. The V and J ends lost 9 bases and 4 bases, in that order; junction bases with no gene match: 12. Germline CDR1 reads LNHDA; CDR2 reads SQIVND (reference sequence). This CDR3 is built from 16 residues. DNA for the CDR3: TGTGCCAGCAACGTGCGCCTGGGACAGGGGAATCAGCCCCAGCATTTT. This translates into CASNVRLGQGNQPQHF.

V and J are TRBV2 and TRBJ1-4, with D uncertain. V was trimmed by 3 bases and J by 4 bases, leaving 6 bases between them. This CDR3 has 13 amino acids. Germline CDR1 SNHLY, CDR2 FYNNEI. CDR3 nucleotide sequence: TGTGCCAGCAGTGACGGTTATAATGAAAAACTGTTTTTT. It is translated as CASSDGYNEKLFF.

There are a few counts of this clone. The chain uses TRBV5-1 and TRBJ2-5; D is possibly TRBD2 (5 bases). Germline V lookup: CDR1 SGHRS, CDR2 YFSETQ. This CDR3 contains 14 residues. V was clipped by 2 bases and J by 2 bases, with 10 bases between them. The CDR3, as DNA: TGCGCCAGCAGCTTCGTTCGCGGGCAAGAGACCCAGTACTTC. Protein: CASSFVRGQETQYF. Looking up the rest from reference TRBV5-1 and TRBJ2-5 gives the full variable domain: KAGVTQTPRYLIKTRGQQVTLSCSPISGHRSVSWYQQTPGQGLQFLFEYFSETQRNKGNFPGRFSGRQFSNSRSEMNVSTLELGDSALYLCASSFVRGQETQYFGPGTRLLVL.

V and J are TRBV9 and TRBJ2-1; D ambiguous. The ends were cut back, 0 bases at V and 3 bases at J, with 4 bases in the middle. This CDR3 spans 13 amino acids. Looked up from germline, CDR1 is SGDLS and CDR2 is YYNGEE. The CDR3: CASSVGDYNEQFF. CDR3 in DNA: TGTGCCAGCAGCGTAGGAGACTACAATGAGCAGTTCTTC.

The genes are TRBV19 and TRBJ1-5; 10 bases are shared with TRBD1. The CDR3 spans 15 residues. Germline V gene lookup returns CDR1 LNHDA and CDR2 SQIVND (reference sequence). V dropped 7 bases and J dropped 1; count of bases not matched to a gene: 4. In DNA form, the CDR3 reads TGTGCCAGTACCCGGACAGGGGGAAGCAATCAGCCCCAGCATTTT. Its protein product is CASTRTGGSNQPQHF.

The chain carries TRBV11-2 and TRBJ1-6; D is unresolved. The V gene lost 2 bases and the J gene lost 12 bases, with 5 bases spanning the gap. The germline V gene encodes CDR1 SGHAT and CDR2 FQNNGV. This CDR3 is 11 amino acids long. This CDR3 is CASSLYLPLHF. CDR3 nucleotides: TGTGCCAGCAGCTTATACTTACCCCTCCACTTT.

DNA of the CDR3: TGTGCCAGCAGCCTAAGGGGCCAGGGGGCTTACAATGAGCAGTTCTTC. Protein sequence: CASSLRGQGAYNEQFF. The V gene is TRBV7-9, the J gene TRBJ2-1; 8 bases align to TRBD1. CDR1 is SEHNR, CDR2 FQNEAQ, per germline (reference sequence). This CDR3 has 16 residues. V shed 5 bases, J shed 4 bases, and the junction held 10 bases outside the gene matches.

This rearrangement joins TRBV29-1 to TRBJ1-1, with a tentative D call TRBD1 (5 bases). Germline V CDR1 and CDR2: SQVTM, ANQGSEA. V dropped 3 bases and J dropped 5 bases, with 13 bases sitting between them. The CDR3 is 13 residues long. Here the CDR3 DNA reads TGCAGCGTTGATGACAGAGGCTTTACTGAAGCTTTCTTT. Protein sequence: CSVDDRGFTEAFF.

V and J are TRBV9 and TRBJ1-3; D might be TRBD1 (5 bases). Germline-derived CDR1 and CDR2 are SGDLS and YYNGEE. The CDR3 length is 15 residues. V lost 6 bases and J 4 bases, leaving 17 bases between the germline ends. The CDR3 region is CASTGQAGTGNTIYF. Here the CDR3 DNA reads TGTGCCAGCACCGGCCAGGCGGGGACGGGAAACACCATATATTTT. Variable domain in full (rest from reference TRBV9 and TRBJ1-3): DSGVTQTPKHLITATGQRVTLRCSPRSGDLSVYWYQQSLDQGLQFLIQYYNGEERAKGNILERFSAQQFPDLHSELNLSSLELGDSALYFCASTGQAGTGNTIYFGEGSWLTVV.

The chain combines TRBV7-3 with TRBJ2-1; 8 bases match TRBD2. This CDR3 has 17 residues. In germline, CDR1 is SGHTA, CDR2 FQGTGA. Trimming at V came to 5 bases and at J to 7 bases, leaving 16 bases not matched to a gene. The CDR3 is CASSPYGGRGVENEQFF. For the CDR3, the DNA is TGTGCCAGCAGCCCCTACGGGGGGCGGGGGGTAGAAAATGAGCAGTTCTTC.

This clone showed up just once. The chain joins TRBV6-6 to TRBJ1-5, with 8 bases aligning to TRBD1. Germline lookup yields CDR1 MNHNY and CDR2 SVGAGI (reference sequence). The junction had 10 bases not matched to a gene; V was cut back by 6 bases and J by 6 bases. The CDR3 runs to 15 residues. The chain's CDR3 is CASRSPGTGGQPQHF. CDR3 DNA: TGTGCCAGCAGAAGTCCCGGGACAGGAGGTCAGCCCCAGCATTTT.

V gene TRBV5-1 combines with J gene TRBJ1-2; D might be TRBD1 (6 bases). Germline CDR1 reads SGHRS; CDR2 reads YFSETQ. The CDR3 loop spans 15 amino acids. V was trimmed by 0 bases and J by 5 bases, leaving 14 bases between them. The CDR3 spells CASSLAWDNSYGYTF. The CDR3 DNA reads as TGCGCCAGCAGCTTGGCCTGGGACAACAGTTATGGCTACACCTTC.

The rearrangement links TRBV4-2 to TRBJ1-4, with 7 nucleotides matching TRBD1. The CDR3 sequence is 14 residues long. CDR1 is LGHNA and CDR2 is YNFKEQ in the germline V gene. V gave up 6 bases and J gave up 4 bases; unmatched junction bases: 5. The CDR3 coding sequence is TGTGCCAGCAGTCCCGACAGGGTTAATGAAAAACTGTTTTTT. Protein: CASSPDRVNEKLFF.

As regards this clone: The sample has other DNA sequences that encode this CDR3 too. CDR3 sequence (DNA): TGTGCCAGCAGCCCGGACAGGCTCTATGGCTACACCTTC. Residues: CASSPDRLYGYTF. The chain links TRBV7-9 to TRBJ1-2; TRBD1 aligns across 7 bases. V lost 5 bases to trimming and J lost 4 bases; unmatched junction nucleotides: 4. The CDR3 is 13 residues long. Germline V gene data show CDR1 as SEHNR and CDR2 as FQNEAQ (reference sequence).

V usage is TRBV6-5 and J usage is TRBJ1-4, with D tentatively TRBD1 (5 bases). Germline V gene sequence: CDR1 MNHEY, CDR2 SVGAGI. Trimming stripped 2 bases from V and 8 bases from J, with 18 bases between. CDR3 size: 16 residues. The CDR3 region is CASSYPIQGSGEKLFF. CDR3 nucleotide sequence: TGTGCCAGCAGTTACCCGATTCAGGGCAGTGGAGAAAAACTGTTTTTT.

The J gene is TRBJ2-7, the V gene TRBV30, with TRBD1 matching 9 bases. The germline V gene encodes CDR1 GTSNPN and CDR2 SVGIG (reference sequence). V dropped 8 bases and J dropped 4; count of bases not matched to a gene: 6. The CDR3 has 12 residues. CDR3 residues: CAGSGQGYEQYF. CDR3 DNA sequence: TGTGCCGGATCGGGACAGGGTTACGAGCAGTACTTC.

The rearrangement joins TRBV3-1 (or the pseudogene TRBV3-2) to TRBJ1-3; possible D gene TRBD1, 5 bases. Trimming cost V 0 bases and J 7 bases, with 7 bases left between them. The CDR3 sequence is 13 residues long. In germline, CDR1 is LGHDT, CDR2 YNNKEL (reference sequence). CDR3 residues: CASSQEGLNTIYF. CDR3 coding DNA: TGTGCCAGCAGCCAAGAGGGGCTGAACACCATATATTTT.

V usage is TRBV5-1 and J usage is TRBJ2-3, with D perhaps TRBD2 (6 bases). V lost 0 bases and J 1 base, leaving 9 bases between the germline ends. The germline CDR1 and CDR2 sequences are SGHRS and YFSETQ. The CDR3 has 15 residues. CDR3 sequence (DNA): TGCGCCAGCAGCTTGGGCGGGACCCGCACAGATACGCAGTATTTT. Translating gives CASSLGGTRTDTQYF.

The V call is TRBV7-8, the J call TRBJ1-2; 10 bases agree with TRBD1. After removal of 9 bases from V and 4 bases from J, the junction contained 8 bases not matched to a gene. CDR3 length equals 14 residues. Looked up from germline, CDR1 is SGHVS and CDR2 is FQNEAQ. Here the CDR3 DNA reads TGTGCCAGTGAACGGGGGACAGGGGTCTATGGCTACACCTTC. Amino acids: CASERGTGVYGYTF.

This CDR3 reads CASSFDLGQTQYF. The CDR3 DNA sequence: TGCGCCAGCAGCTTCGACTTGGGGCAGACCCAGTACTTC. This chain uses TRBV5-1 with TRBJ2-5; tentative D call: TRBD1 (5 bases). Germline V gives CDR1 SGHRS, CDR2 YFSETQ. The V and J ends lost 2 bases and 6 bases respectively, with 11 bases between them. The CDR3 length is 13 residues.

The chain combines TRBV6-2 or TRBV6-3 with TRBJ1-3, with 10 bases aligning to TRBD1. The V gene end was trimmed by 6 bases and the J gene end by 4 bases; junction bases not matched to a gene: 9. From germline, CDR1 is MNHEY and CDR2 SVGEGT. The CDR3 loop spans 16 amino acids. CDR3 sequence: CASSLGTGASGNTIYF. CDR3 nucleotides: TGTGCCAGCAGCCTGGGGACAGGGGCTTCCGGAAACACCATATATTTT.

This clone was detected once. The chain carries TRBV19 and TRBJ2-7; D may be TRBD1 (7 bases). The CDR3 runs to 15 residues. The V end lost 3 bases, the J end lost 4 bases, and 16 bases lay between the germline ends. CDR1 and CDR2 (germline): LNHDA, SQIVND (reference sequence). CDR3 DNA: TGTGCCAGTAGTATGCGACAGGGAGGTGGTTACGAGCAGTACTTC. It encodes CASSMRQGGGYEQYF.

This clone was observed a few times. The chain joins TRBV5-1 to TRBJ2-7, with a possible D match to TRBD1 (5 bases). V lost 1 base and J 3 bases, leaving 8 bases between the germline ends. This CDR3 has 13 residues. Germline CDR1 reads SGHRS; CDR2 reads YFSETQ. The CDR3 region is CASSLTGVYEQYF. CDR3 bases: TGCGCCAGCAGCTTGACAGGAGTCTACGAGCAGTACTTC.